This is a list of T cell receptor beta chains from one sample in a study of blood T cell repertoires in COVID-19. Some clones are missing from TCRdb's copy, which holds only in-frame ones; the method was immunoSEQ multiplex PCR. Seen here are 50,000 to 80,000 clones, 88% observed once, and the top ten hold 40% to 45%. The sequenced material came from peripheral blood. Receptor source: a woman aged 60 to 75 with COVID-19, enrolled during active disease. The CDR3 runs from the conserved cysteine through the conserved F or W. Each record gives: D gene, J gene, clone size, V gene, CDR3 DNA, CDR3 protein. The D gene is left open where the match is weak. Size values are once, few and many counts, or a class for expanded clones, and some rows have none.

d_gene: TRBD1
j_gene: TRBJ2-1
abundance: NA
v_gene: TRBV4-3
CDR3nt: TGCGCCAGCAGCCAAGACAGGGGGCCCTACAATGAGCAGTTCTTC
CDR3aa: CASSQDRGPYNEQFF

d_gene: TRBD1
j_gene: TRBJ2-7
abundance: few
v_gene: TRBV7-9
CDR3nt: TGTGCCAGCCAGGACAGGGGGCACTACGAGCAGTACTTC
CDR3aa: CASQDRGHYEQYF

d_gene: NA
j_gene: TRBJ2-3
abundance: once
v_gene: TRBV28
CDR3nt: TGTGCCAGCAGTTTAGGGGGCTCCACCACAGATACGCAGTATTTT
CDR3aa: CASSLGGSTTDTQYF

d_gene: TRBD2
j_gene: TRBJ2-3
abundance: NA
v_gene: TRBV12-5
CDR3nt: TGTGCTAGTGGGCTGGGGACTAGCGGTAGCACAGATACGCAGTATTTT
CDR3aa: CASGLGTSGSTDTQYF

d_gene: NA
j_gene: TRBJ2-7
abundance: once
v_gene: TRBV18
CDR3nt: TGTGCCAGCTCAGCTACACTCCAGCGTGAGCAGTACTTC
CDR3aa: CASSATLQREQYF

d_gene: TRBD2
j_gene: TRBJ2-3
abundance: NA
v_gene: TRBV6-5
CDR3nt: TGTGCCAGTTGGTGGGGGGGGACAGATACGCAGTATTTT
CDR3aa: CASWWGGTDTQYF

d_gene: TRBD2
j_gene: TRBJ2-7
abundance: NA
v_gene: TRBV9
CDR3nt: TGTGCCAGCAGCGTATCGCGGGAGAGCTCCTACGAGCAGTACTTC
CDR3aa: CASSVSRESSYEQYF

d_gene: TRBD1
j_gene: TRBJ2-6
abundance: few
v_gene: TRBV20-1
CDR3nt: TGCAGTGCTAGTAAAGCGGTAGTGACAGGGGGCTCTACTTTC
CDR3aa: CSASKAVVTGGSTF

d_gene: TRBD2
j_gene: TRBJ2-7
abundance: NA
v_gene: TRBV9
CDR3nt: TGTGCCAGCAGCGTAGGCTCTAGCGGCCCCTACGAGCAGTACTTC
CDR3aa: CASSVGSSGPYEQYF

d_gene: TRBD1
j_gene: TRBJ2-7
abundance: NA
v_gene: TRBV9
CDR3nt: TGTGCCAGCAGCGTAGAGGAAAAGGGACAGGGGGCCTACGAGCAGTACTTC
CDR3aa: CASSVEEKGQGAYEQYF

d_gene: TRBD2
j_gene: TRBJ2-7
abundance: NA
v_gene: TRBV5-4
CDR3nt: TGTGCCAGCAGCGAGAGCGGGAGTCTCGGCGAGCAGTACTTC
CDR3aa: CASSESGSLGEQYF

d_gene: TRBD1
j_gene: TRBJ1-2
abundance: once
v_gene: TRBV10-3
CDR3nt: TGTGCCATCAGTGAGGAGGGGGCCTACGGCTACACCTTC
CDR3aa: CAISEEGAYGYTF

d_gene: TRBD2
j_gene: TRBJ2-5
abundance: NA
v_gene: TRBV5-1
CDR3nt: TGCGCCAGCAGCGGGTCGATGGGACTAGCGGGAACCCAAGAGACCCAGTACTTC
CDR3aa: CASSGSMGLAGTQETQYF

d_gene: NA
j_gene: TRBJ2-1
abundance: once
v_gene: TRBV27
CDR3nt: TGTGCCAGCAGTTTGCGGCCATACAATGAGCAGTTCTTC
CDR3aa: CASSLRPYNEQFF

d_gene: TRBD2
j_gene: TRBJ2-1
abundance: NA
v_gene: TRBV10-3
CDR3nt: TGTGCCATCAGTGAGCCGGGACTAGCGGGGGCCCGGCGCCCCCTCAATGAGCAGTTCTTC
CDR3aa: CAISEPGLAGARRPLNEQFF

d_gene: NA
j_gene: TRBJ1-2
abundance: NA
v_gene: TRBV14
CDR3nt: TGTGCCAGCAGCCAAATGGGCGGACAAGCCTATGGCTACACCTTC
CDR3aa: CASSQMGGQAYGYTF

d_gene: NA
j_gene: TRBJ1-4
abundance: NA
v_gene: TRBV7-9
CDR3nt: TGTGCCAGCAGCCAACAGACAACTAATGAAAAACTGTTTTTT
CDR3aa: CASSQQTTNEKLFF

d_gene: NA
j_gene: TRBJ2-3
abundance: NA
v_gene: TRBV4-1
CDR3nt: TGCGCCAGCAGCCAAGGACAACTAGAAGGGACTAGCACAGATACGCAGTATTTT
CDR3aa: CASSQGQLEGTSTDTQYF

d_gene: TRBD1
j_gene: TRBJ1-2
abundance: NA
v_gene: TRBV4-1
CDR3nt: TGCGCCAGCAGCCTTACAGGGGGCTTTATTAACTATGGCTACACCTTC
CDR3aa: CASSLTGGFINYGYTF

d_gene: NA
j_gene: TRBJ2-1
abundance: NA
v_gene: TRBV7-2
CDR3nt: TGTGCCAGCAGCTCCCGAGGGCAGAACGTAAACGGTGAGCAGTTCTTC
CDR3aa: CASSSRGQNVNGEQFF

d_gene: TRBD1
j_gene: TRBJ1-2
abundance: NA
v_gene: TRBV6-5
CDR3nt: TGTGCCAGCACCTACAGGGGGACCTATGGCTACACCTTC
CDR3aa: CASTYRGTYGYTF

d_gene: NA
j_gene: TRBJ2-3
abundance: NA
v_gene: TRBV9
CDR3nt: TGTGCCAGCAGCGTCCAGTCCCGTTCAGATACGCAGTATTTT
CDR3aa: CASSVQSRSDTQYF

d_gene: TRBD1
j_gene: TRBJ1-1
abundance: NA
v_gene: TRBV19
CDR3nt: TGTGCCAGTAGTACGGACAGGAAAGCTTTCTTT
CDR3aa: CASSTDRKAFF

d_gene: TRBD2
j_gene: TRBJ2-5
abundance: NA
v_gene: TRBV7-8
CDR3nt: TGTGCCAGCAGCTACAGCCTAGCGGAAGGAGAGACCCAGTACTTC
CDR3aa: CASSYSLAEGETQYF

d_gene: TRBD1
j_gene: TRBJ1-6
abundance: NA
v_gene: TRBV2
CDR3nt: TGTGCCTGCCCAGGGACAGGGAATTCACCCCTCCACTTT
CDR3aa: CACPGTGNSPLHF

d_gene: TRBD2
j_gene: TRBJ2-5
abundance: once
v_gene: TRBV18
CDR3nt: TGTGCCAGCTCACCACCCCGGGGAGGGCAAGAGACCCAGTACTTC
CDR3aa: CASSPPRGGQETQYF

d_gene: NA
j_gene: TRBJ1-5
abundance: NA
v_gene: TRBV21-1
CDR3nt: TGTGCCAGCAGCCCGGGGAGGGCGGGCAATCAGCCCCAGCATTTT
CDR3aa: CASSPGRAGNQPQHF

d_gene: NA
j_gene: TRBJ2-7
abundance: NA
v_gene: TRBV6-2/TRBV6-3
CDR3nt: TGTGCCAGCAGTTATCTGGGCCCTAACACCTACGAGCAGTACTTC
CDR3aa: CASSYLGPNTYEQYF

d_gene: TRBD2
j_gene: TRBJ2-7
abundance: NA
v_gene: TRBV10-3
CDR3nt: TGTGCCACGACCGAGGGACTAGCGGGACAAGGAGTCTACGAGCAGTACTTC
CDR3aa: CATTEGLAGQGVYEQYF

d_gene: TRBD2
j_gene: TRBJ2-7
abundance: NA
v_gene: TRBV9
CDR3nt: TGTGCCAGCAGCTCCGGACTAGCCTTAAACTACGAGCAGTACTTC
CDR3aa: CASSSGLALNYEQYF

d_gene: TRBD1
j_gene: TRBJ2-3
abundance: once
v_gene: TRBV28
CDR3nt: TGTGCCAGTACCACAGGGGGCAACACAGATACGCAGTATTTT
CDR3aa: CASTTGGNTDTQYF

d_gene: TRBD2
j_gene: TRBJ2-5
abundance: NA
v_gene: TRBV25-1
CDR3nt: TGTGCCAGCAGCCCCCGCGGGGGAGGCCCCCAAGAGACCCAGTACTTC
CDR3aa: CASSPRGGGPQETQYF

d_gene: NA
j_gene: TRBJ2-2
abundance: NA
v_gene: TRBV6-5
CDR3nt: TGTGCCAGCAGTTACTCAAGCCGGTTGGACACCGGGGAGCTGTTTTTT
CDR3aa: CASSYSSRLDTGELFF

d_gene: NA
j_gene: TRBJ1-1
abundance: NA
v_gene: TRBV5-6
CDR3nt: TGTGCCAGCAGCTACGAGACAGTGAGGACTGAAGCTTTCTTT
CDR3aa: CASSYETVRTEAFF

d_gene: TRBD1
j_gene: TRBJ2-3
abundance: NA
v_gene: TRBV7-2
CDR3nt: TGTGCCAGCAGAACGGACAGGATCATAGGAGATACGCAGTATTTT
CDR3aa: CASRTDRIIGDTQYF

d_gene: TRBD1
j_gene: TRBJ1-3
abundance: many
v_gene: TRBV5-6
CDR3nt: TGTGCCAGCAGCGCTATTCAGGGGGCTGCTGGAAACACCATATATTTT
CDR3aa: CASSAIQGAAGNTIYF

d_gene: NA
j_gene: TRBJ2-2
abundance: NA
v_gene: TRBV18
CDR3nt: TGTGCCAGCTCACCTGGGACAAGTAACACCGGGGAGCTGTTTTTT
CDR3aa: CASSPGTSNTGELFF

d_gene: TRBD2
j_gene: TRBJ2-2
abundance: few
v_gene: TRBV19
CDR3nt: TGTGCCAGTCGGTTAATAGGGACTAGCGGTTCCGGGGAGCTGTTTTTT
CDR3aa: CASRLIGTSGSGELFF

d_gene: NA
j_gene: TRBJ1-2
abundance: NA
v_gene: TRBV3-1/TRBV3-2
CDR3nt: TGTGCCAGCAGCCAAGGGTTACGGGGGAAGGGCTACACCTTC
CDR3aa: CASSQGLRGKGYTF

d_gene: NA
j_gene: TRBJ2-7
abundance: NA
v_gene: TRBV4-1
CDR3nt: TGCGCCAGCAGCCCTTGGGGACTTGATGTGGAGGAGCAGTACTTC
CDR3aa: CASSPWGLDVEEQYF

d_gene: TRBD1
j_gene: TRBJ2-1
abundance: once
v_gene: TRBV27
CDR3nt: TGTGCCAGCAGTTCCTACAGGGGGAAGTACAATGAGCAGTTCTTC
CDR3aa: CASSSYRGKYNEQFF

d_gene: NA
j_gene: TRBJ2-7
abundance: once
v_gene: TRBV2
CDR3nt: TGTGCCAGCCCCCCCCAGGACAGAAACCACGAGCAGTACTTC
CDR3aa: CASPPQDRNHEQYF

d_gene: NA
j_gene: TRBJ2-1
abundance: NA
v_gene: TRBV9
CDR3nt: TGTGCCAGCAGCGTAGCCTGGGGGGACAGCCGACCTTCCTACAATGAGCAGTTCTTC
CDR3aa: CASSVAWGDSRPSYNEQFF

d_gene: NA
j_gene: TRBJ2-4
abundance: NA
v_gene: TRBV7-2
CDR3nt: TGTGCCAGCAGCTTATGGGGCAGCAATACGATTCAGTACTTC
CDR3aa: CASSLWGSNTIQYF

d_gene: NA
j_gene: TRBJ1-5
abundance: NA
v_gene: TRBV5-8
CDR3nt: TGTGCCAGCAGCCGGGGGGCGGGACGGAGGGATGGCAATCAGCCCCAGCATTTT
CDR3aa: CASSRGAGRRDGNQPQHF

d_gene: NA
j_gene: TRBJ2-6
abundance: NA
v_gene: TRBV7-2
CDR3nt: TGTGCCAGCAGCTTAGCCAGGAACGGGGCCAACGTCCTGACTTTC
CDR3aa: CASSLARNGANVLTF

d_gene: NA
j_gene: TRBJ1-1
abundance: once
v_gene: TRBV28
CDR3nt: TGTGCCAGCAGTGCCCCAGGGAATAGAGCTTTCTTT
CDR3aa: CASSAPGNRAFF

d_gene: NA
j_gene: TRBJ2-1
abundance: NA
v_gene: TRBV15
CDR3nt: TGTGCCACCAGCAGTGATCGCGGCGTCCGTGGCGGGGGCTTCCTCCGTGAGCAGTTCTTC
CDR3aa: CATSSDRGVRGGGFLREQFF

d_gene: NA
j_gene: TRBJ1-6
abundance: NA
v_gene: TRBV28
CDR3nt: TGTGCCAGCAGTGCAGACAGGCGCCCGCTAAATTCACCCCTCCACTTT
CDR3aa: CASSADRRPLNSPLHF

d_gene: NA
j_gene: TRBJ2-7
abundance: NA
v_gene: TRBV28
CDR3nt: TGTGCCAGCAGTCCCCACTACGAGCAGTACTTC
CDR3aa: CASSPHYEQYF

d_gene: NA
j_gene: TRBJ1-2
abundance: NA
v_gene: TRBV28
CDR3nt: TGTGCCAGCAGTTTAGGGCAGAACTATGGCTACACCTTC
CDR3aa: CASSLGQNYGYTF

d_gene: TRBD2
j_gene: TRBJ2-1
abundance: NA
v_gene: TRBV2
CDR3nt: TGTGCCAGCAGACTAGCGGGAGGGGTGTTTAATGAGCAGTTCTTC
CDR3aa: CASRLAGGVFNEQFF

d_gene: TRBD1
j_gene: TRBJ2-7
abundance: NA
v_gene: TRBV6-5
CDR3nt: TGTGCCAGCAGTCCGGGACAGGGGGCACCCGAGCAGTACTTC
CDR3aa: CASSPGQGAPEQYF

d_gene: NA
j_gene: TRBJ1-2
abundance: NA
v_gene: TRBV27
CDR3nt: TGTGCCAGCAGTCTCACCCCCGGGATGGGCTACACCTTC
CDR3aa: CASSLTPGMGYTF

d_gene: TRBD2
j_gene: TRBJ2-5
abundance: NA
v_gene: TRBV7-2
CDR3nt: TGTGCCAGCACTAGCGGGATATCAGGAGAGACCCAGTACTTC
CDR3aa: CASTSGISGETQYF